These 8 T cell receptor beta chains originate from one sample sequenced in a study of T cell responses to AZD1222 COVID-19 vaccine. Generated by immunoSEQ multiplex PCR, the TCRdb table keeps only in-frame clones and is missing some. The table shows 140,000 to 150,000 clones, with 75% to 90% occurring only once. Sample: peripheral blood, taken on day 0 of AZD1222 vaccination. The receptors shown here come from an adult in good health.

The V and J genes are TRBV3-1 (or the pseudogene TRBV3-2) and TRBJ2-7; possible D gene TRBD1, 5 bases. The CDR3 is made up of 12 amino acids. CDR1 is LGHDT, CDR2 YNNKEL, per germline (reference sequence). With 5 bases removed from V and 6 bases from J, the gap between germline ends came to 11 bases. The CDR3 sequence is CASSFLRGEQYF. The CDR3 DNA reads TGTGCCAGCAGCTTCCTTAGGGGCGAGCAGTACTTC.

This clone was picked up one time. The gene calls are TRBV30 and TRBJ1-1, with D maybe TRBD1 (6 bases). Trimming stripped 4 bases from V and 4 bases from J, with 16 bases between. Germline V gene data show CDR1 as GTSNPN and CDR2 as SVGIG (reference sequence). This CDR3 comprises 14 residues. CDR3 in amino acids: CAWTRGYVSTEAFF. In nucleotides, the CDR3 is TGTGCCTGGACCAGGGGTTACGTGAGCACTGAAGCTTTCTTT.

J is TRBJ2-3 and V is TRBV19; tentative D call: TRBD2 (6 bases). The CDR3 is 14 residues long. V was pared by 9 bases and J by 0 bases, with 13 bases between. From germline, CDR1 is LNHDA and CDR2 SQIVND (reference sequence). The CDR3 DNA follows: TGTGCCAGCCGCGGGACGGTGAGCACAGATACGCAGTATTTT. Protein sequence: CASRGTVSTDTQYF.

The chain couples TRBV4-1 to TRBJ2-1; 14 nucleotides align to TRBD2. Germline-derived CDR1 and CDR2 are MGHRA and YSYEKL. The ends lost 3 bases at V and 8 bases at J; junction bases unmatched: 15. The CDR3 spans 19 residues. In DNA, the CDR3 is TGCGCCAGCAGCCAGCCGGGACTAGCGGGGGCCATCCCTACGGATGAGCAGTTCTTC. Translation: CASSQPGLAGAIPTDEQFF.

The J gene is TRBJ2-7, the V gene TRBV7-9; D possibly corresponds to TRBD1 (6 bases). The length of the CDR3 is 13 residues. Trimming shortened V by 4 bases and J by 4 bases, and 11 bases separated the two germline ends. Germline-derived CDR1 and CDR2 are SEHNR and FQNEAQ (reference sequence). The CDR3 region is CASSSNRVYEQYF. The CDR3, as DNA: TGTGCCAGCAGCTCGAACAGGGTTTACGAGCAGTACTTC. The full variable domain, rest sourced from reference TRBV7-9 and TRBJ2-7, is DTGVSQNPRHKITKRGQNVTFRCDPISEHNRLYWYRQTLGQGPEFLTYFQNEAQLEKSRLLSDRFSAERPKGSFSTLEIQRTEQGDSAMYLCASSSNRVYEQYFGPGTRLTVT.

The chain combines TRBV9 with TRBJ2-3; 12 bases match TRBD2. V lost 0 bases and J lost 4; bases outside the gene matches: 3. The CDR3 totals 16 residues. Germline V gene data show CDR1 as SGDLS and CDR2 as YYNGEE. The CDR3: CASSVGLAGGPDTQYF. CDR3 bases: TGTGCCAGCAGCGTAGGCCTAGCGGGAGGGCCAGATACGCAGTATTTT.

The chain employs TRBV15 and TRBJ2-6; the D is unclear. V was shortened by 3 bases and J by 0 bases, with 6 bases between the two germline ends. The CDR3 extends over 15 amino acids. Germline lookup yields CDR1 LNHNV and CDR2 YYDKDF (reference sequence). The CDR3 here is CATSSGNSGANVLTF. CDR3 nucleotide sequence: TGTGCCACCAGCAGTGGGAACTCTGGGGCCAACGTCCTGACTTTC. Together with reference TRBV15 and TRBJ2-6, the CDR3 gives the full variable domain: DAMVIQNPRYQVTQFGKPVTLSCSQTLNHNVMYWYQQKSSQAPKLLFHYYDKDFNNEADTPDNFQSRRPNTSFCFLDIRSPGLGDTAMYLCATSSGNSGANVLTFGAGSRLTVL.

The V and J genes are TRBV30 and TRBJ2-3, with 7 bases that match TRBD1. The CDR3 is 15 amino acids. Germline CDR1 reads GTSNPN; CDR2 reads SVGIG (reference sequence). V lost 3 bases, J lost 3 bases, and 9 bases stayed unmatched. This CDR3 is CAWRERDSLTDTQYF. The CDR3 DNA reads as TGTGCCTGGAGGGAGAGGGACAGTCTTACAGATACGCAGTATTTT.